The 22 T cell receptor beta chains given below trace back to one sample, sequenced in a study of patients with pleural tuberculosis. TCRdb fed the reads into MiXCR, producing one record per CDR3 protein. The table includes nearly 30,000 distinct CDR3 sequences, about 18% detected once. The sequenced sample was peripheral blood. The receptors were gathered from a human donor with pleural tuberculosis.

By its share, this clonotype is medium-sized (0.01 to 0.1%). The CDR3 DNA is TGTGCCAGCACAGAGGTGGGAGACTTCAACGAGCAGTACTTC. Its translation: CASTEVGDFNEQYF. This chain uses TRBV28 with TRBJ2-7; D is perhaps TRBD2 (5 bases). Germline CDR1 is MDHEN and CDR2 is SYDVKM. Deletions cut 7 bases from V and 5 bases from J, with 18 bases between. This CDR3 comprises 14 residues.

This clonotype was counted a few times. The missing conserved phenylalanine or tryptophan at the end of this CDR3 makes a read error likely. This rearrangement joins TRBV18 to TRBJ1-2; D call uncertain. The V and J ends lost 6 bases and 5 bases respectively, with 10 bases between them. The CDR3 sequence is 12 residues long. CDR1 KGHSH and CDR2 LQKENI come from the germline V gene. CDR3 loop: CASSDAGYGYTL. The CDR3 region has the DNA TGTGCCAGCTCCGACGCGGGATATGGCTACACCCTC.

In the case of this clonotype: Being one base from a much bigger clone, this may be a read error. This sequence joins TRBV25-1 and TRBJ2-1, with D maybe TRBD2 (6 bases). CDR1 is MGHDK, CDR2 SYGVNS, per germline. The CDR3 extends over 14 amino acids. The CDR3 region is CASSGTGGYNEQSF. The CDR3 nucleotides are TGTGCCAGCAGTGGAACCGGGGGTTACAATGAGCAGTCCTTC.

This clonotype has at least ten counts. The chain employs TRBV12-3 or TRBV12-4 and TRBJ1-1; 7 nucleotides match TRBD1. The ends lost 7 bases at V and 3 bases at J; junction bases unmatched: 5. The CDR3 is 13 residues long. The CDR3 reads CASTPTGDTEAFF. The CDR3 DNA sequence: TGTGCCAGCACTCCCACAGGGGACACTGAAGCTTTCTTT.

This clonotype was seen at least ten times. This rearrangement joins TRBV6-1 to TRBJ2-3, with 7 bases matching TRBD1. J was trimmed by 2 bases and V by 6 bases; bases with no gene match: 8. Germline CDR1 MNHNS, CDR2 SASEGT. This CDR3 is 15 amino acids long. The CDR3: CASSWDSLATDTQYF. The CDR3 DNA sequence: TGTGCCAGCAGCTGGGACAGTCTTGCCACAGATACGCAGTATTTT.

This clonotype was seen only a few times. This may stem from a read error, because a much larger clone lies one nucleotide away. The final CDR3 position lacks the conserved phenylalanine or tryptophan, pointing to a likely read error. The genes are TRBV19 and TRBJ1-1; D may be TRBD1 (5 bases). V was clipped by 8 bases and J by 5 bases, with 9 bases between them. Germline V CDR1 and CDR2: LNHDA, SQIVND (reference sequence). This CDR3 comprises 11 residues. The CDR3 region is CASHQGTEAFS. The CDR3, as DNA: TGTGCCAGTCACCAGGGTACTGAAGCTTTCTCT.

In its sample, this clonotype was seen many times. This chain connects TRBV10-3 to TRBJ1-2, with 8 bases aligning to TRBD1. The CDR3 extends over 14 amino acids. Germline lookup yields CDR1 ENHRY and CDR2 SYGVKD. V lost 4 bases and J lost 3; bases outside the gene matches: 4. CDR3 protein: CAISAGQGDYGYTF. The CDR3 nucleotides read TGTGCCATCAGTGCCGGACAGGGTGACTATGGCTACACCTTC.

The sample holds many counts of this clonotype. CDR3 sequence (DNA): TGCAGCGTTCGGATCGGGAACTATGGCTACACCTTC. It encodes CSVRIGNYGYTF. V and J are TRBV29-1 and TRBJ1-2; no clear D. The germline gives CDR1 SQVTM, CDR2 ANQGSEA. The germline V and J ends were trimmed by 5 bases and 2 bases, with 9 bases remaining between them. This CDR3 is 12 amino acids long.

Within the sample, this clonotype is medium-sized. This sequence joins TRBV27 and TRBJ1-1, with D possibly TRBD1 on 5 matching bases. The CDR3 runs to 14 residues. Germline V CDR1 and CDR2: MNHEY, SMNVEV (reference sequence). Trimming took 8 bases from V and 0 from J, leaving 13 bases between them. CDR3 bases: TGTGCCAGCTGGCAAGGGACGGTGAACACTGAAGCTTTCTTT. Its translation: CASWQGTVNTEAFF.

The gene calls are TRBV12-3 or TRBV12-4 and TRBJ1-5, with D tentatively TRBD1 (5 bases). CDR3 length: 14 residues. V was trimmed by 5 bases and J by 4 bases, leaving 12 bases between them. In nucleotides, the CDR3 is TGTGCCAGCAGTAGGAGGGCAGGGAATCAGCCCCAGCATTTT. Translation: CASSRRAGNQPQHF.

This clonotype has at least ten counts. Here the CDR3 DNA reads TGTGCCAGCAGCTCTCTCCAAGCGGGAGGGCCGAATACGCAGTATTTT. Translating it yields CASSSLQAGGPNTQYF. This chain joins TRBV7-2 and TRBJ2-3; the match to TRBD2 covers 10 bases. This CDR3 region has 16 residues. V shed 4 bases and J 7 bases; nucleotides not matched to a gene: 11. Germline CDR1 reads SGHTA; CDR2 reads FQGNSA.

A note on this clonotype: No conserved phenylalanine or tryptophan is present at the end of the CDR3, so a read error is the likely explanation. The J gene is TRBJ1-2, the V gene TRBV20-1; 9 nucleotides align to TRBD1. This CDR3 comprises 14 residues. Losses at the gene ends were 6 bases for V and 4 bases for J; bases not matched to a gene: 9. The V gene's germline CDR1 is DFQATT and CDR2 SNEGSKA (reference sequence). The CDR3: CSASIRDRAYGYTL. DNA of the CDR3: TGCAGTGCCTCGATCCGGGACAGGGCCTATGGCTACACCCTC.

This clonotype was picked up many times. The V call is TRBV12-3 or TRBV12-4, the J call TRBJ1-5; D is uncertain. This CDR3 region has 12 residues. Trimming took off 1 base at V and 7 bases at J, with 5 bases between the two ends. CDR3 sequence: CASSLDGQPQHF. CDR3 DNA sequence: TGTGCCAGCAGTTTAGATGGGCAGCCCCAGCATTTT.

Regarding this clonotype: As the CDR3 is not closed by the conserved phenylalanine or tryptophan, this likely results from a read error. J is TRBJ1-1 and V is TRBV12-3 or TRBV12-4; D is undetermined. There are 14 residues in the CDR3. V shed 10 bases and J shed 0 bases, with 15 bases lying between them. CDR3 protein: CANNLGFMNTEAFL. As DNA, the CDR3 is TGTGCCAACAACTTAGGGTTTATGAACACTGAAGCTTTCCTT.

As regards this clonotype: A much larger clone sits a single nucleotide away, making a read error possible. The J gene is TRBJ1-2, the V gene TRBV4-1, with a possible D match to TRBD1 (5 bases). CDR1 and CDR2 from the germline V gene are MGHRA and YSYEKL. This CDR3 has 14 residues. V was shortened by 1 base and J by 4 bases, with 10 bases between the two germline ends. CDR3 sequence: CASSQGRQPYGYTF. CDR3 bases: TGCGCCAGCAGCCAAGGCCGACAGCCCTATGGCTACACCTTC.

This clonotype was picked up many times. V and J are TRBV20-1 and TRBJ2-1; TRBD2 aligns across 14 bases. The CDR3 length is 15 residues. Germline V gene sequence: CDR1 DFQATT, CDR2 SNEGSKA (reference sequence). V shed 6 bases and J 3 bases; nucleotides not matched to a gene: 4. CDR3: CSAVGLAGGYNEQFF. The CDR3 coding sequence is TGCAGTGCCGTTGGACTAGCGGGAGGCTACAATGAGCAGTTCTTC.

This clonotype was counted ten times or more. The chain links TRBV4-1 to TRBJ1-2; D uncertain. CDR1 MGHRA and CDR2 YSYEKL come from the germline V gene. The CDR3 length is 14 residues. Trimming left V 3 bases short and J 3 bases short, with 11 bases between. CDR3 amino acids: CASSQPGIDYGYTF. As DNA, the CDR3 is TGCGCCAGCAGCCAGCCGGGAATAGACTATGGCTACACCTTC.

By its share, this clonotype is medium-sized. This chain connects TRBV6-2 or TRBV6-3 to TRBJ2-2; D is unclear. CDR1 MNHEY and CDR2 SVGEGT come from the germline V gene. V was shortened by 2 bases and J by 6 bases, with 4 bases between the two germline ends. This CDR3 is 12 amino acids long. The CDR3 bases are TGTGCCAGCAGTTACAATGCCGGGGAGCTGTTTTTT. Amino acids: CASSYNAGELFF.

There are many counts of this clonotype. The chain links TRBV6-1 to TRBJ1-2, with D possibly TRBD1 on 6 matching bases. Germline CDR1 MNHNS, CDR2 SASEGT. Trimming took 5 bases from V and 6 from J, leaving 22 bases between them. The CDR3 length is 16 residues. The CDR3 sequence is CASSLVPGQSTNGYTF. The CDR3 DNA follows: TGTGCCAGCAGTTTGGTGCCGGGACAATCAACGAATGGCTACACCTTC.

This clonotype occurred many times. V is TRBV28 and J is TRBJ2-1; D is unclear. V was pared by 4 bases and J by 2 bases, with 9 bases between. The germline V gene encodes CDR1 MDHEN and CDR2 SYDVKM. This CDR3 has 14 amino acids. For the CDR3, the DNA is TGTGCCAGCAGTTCCCTTATTACCTACAATGAGCAGTTCTTC. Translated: CASSSLITYNEQFF.

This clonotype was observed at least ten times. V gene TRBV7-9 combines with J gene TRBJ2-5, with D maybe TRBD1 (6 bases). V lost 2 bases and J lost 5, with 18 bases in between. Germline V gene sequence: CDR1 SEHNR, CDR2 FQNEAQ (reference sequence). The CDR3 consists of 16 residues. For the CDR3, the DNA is TGTGCCAGCAGCTTAAAGTTGGCAGGGGTTATGGAGACCCAGTACTTC. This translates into CASSLKLAGVMETQYF.

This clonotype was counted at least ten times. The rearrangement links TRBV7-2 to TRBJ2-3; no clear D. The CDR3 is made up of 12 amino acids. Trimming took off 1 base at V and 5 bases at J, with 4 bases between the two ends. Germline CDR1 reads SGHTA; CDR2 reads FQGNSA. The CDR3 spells CASSLDGDTQYF. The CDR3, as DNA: TGTGCCAGCAGCTTAGACGGAGATACGCAGTATTTT. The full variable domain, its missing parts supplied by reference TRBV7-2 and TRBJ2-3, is GAGVSQSPSNKVTEKGKDVELRCDPISGHTALYWYRQSLGQGLEFLIYFQGNSAPDKSGLPSDRFSAERTGGSVSTLTIQRTQQEDSAVYLCASSLDGDTQYFGPGTRLTVL.